This entry lists 11 T cell receptor beta chains sequenced from one sample in a study of blood T cell repertoires in COVID-19. Data came from immunoSEQ multiplex PCR; TCRdb stores just in-frame clones and leaves some out. The sample has roughly 290,000 clones, about 86% seen once. Sequencing was carried out using peripheral blood. The receptors here all came from a person aged 65 to 79 with COVID-19, enrolled during active disease.

The chain is built from TRBV28 and TRBJ1-5; TRBD1 aligns across 7 bases. The CDR3 length is 14 residues. The junction had 8 bases not matched to a gene; V was cut back by 5 bases and J by 7 bases. The V gene's germline CDR1 is MDHEN and CDR2 SYDVKM. CDR3 in DNA: TGTGCCAGCAGTGCGAGACAGGGAAGGCAGCCCCAGCATTTT. It translates to CASSARQGRQPQHF.

The rearrangement links TRBV11-2 to TRBJ2-3; a weak D match, TRBD2 (6 bases). V was clipped by 5 bases and J by 4 bases, with 10 bases between them. Germline V lookup: CDR1 SGHAT, CDR2 FQNNGV. The CDR3 runs to 13 residues. The DNA for the CDR3 is TGTGCCAGCAGCCCGGGACTTTCAGATACGCAGTATTTT. It codes for CASSPGLSDTQYF.

This chain uses TRBV7-2 with TRBJ1-5, with 7 bases matching TRBD1. The ends lost 1 base at V and 2 bases at J; junction bases unmatched: 8. Germline assignment: CDR1 SGHTA and CDR2 FQGNSA. The CDR3 is 17 residues long. The CDR3 coding sequence is TGTGCCAGCAGCTTAGTTCTAGGGGGCGCCGGCAATCAGCCCCAGCATTTT. Encoded protein: CASSLVLGGAGNQPQHF.

The chain joins TRBV5-1 to TRBJ2-3, with 13 bases aligning to TRBD2. V lost 5 bases and J lost 2; bases outside the gene matches: 8. The CDR3 is made up of 17 amino acids. The germline V gene has CDR1 SGHRS and CDR2 YFSETQ. CDR3 sequence reads: CASSSGLAGAYTDTQYF. CDR3 DNA sequence: TGCGCCAGCAGTTCCGGACTAGCGGGGGCGTACACAGATACGCAGTATTTT.

This clone was counted once. This rearrangement joins TRBV7-6 to TRBJ2-2, with 14 positions matching TRBD2. J gave up 3 bases and V 5 bases, and 5 bases lay outside the gene matches. Germline CDR1 is SGHVS and CDR2 is FNYEAQ. This CDR3 comprises 17 residues. The DNA for the CDR3 is TGTGCCAGCAGCCGGGGACTAGCGGGGGATCACACCGGGGAGCTGTTTTTT. Its protein is CASSRGLAGDHTGELFF.

Details on this clone: Other DNA sequences of this sample code for an identical CDR3. V and J are TRBV5-5 and TRBJ2-1, with a tentative D call TRBD2 (6 bases). Germline loops: CDR1 SGHKS, CDR2 YYEKEE (reference sequence). This CDR3 has 15 amino acids. V gave up 0 bases and J gave up 1 base, with 8 bases separating them. The CDR3 nucleotides are TGTGCCAGCAGCTTGGGTGGGGGGTCCTACAATGAGCAGTTCTTC. This translates into CASSLGGGSYNEQFF. The variable domain in full, with the rest retrieved from reference TRBV5-5 and TRBJ2-1, is DAGVTQSPTHLIKTRGQQVTLRCSPISGHKSVSWYQQVLGQGPQFIFQYYEKEERGRGNFPDRFSARQFPNYSSELNVNALLLGDSALYLCASSLGGGSYNEQFFGPGTRLTVL.

A few counts support this clone. V is TRBV9 and J is TRBJ1-1; D remains unclear. CDR1 is SGDLS and CDR2 is YYNGEE in the germline V gene. This CDR3 spans 13 amino acids. V lost 3 bases to trimming and J lost 3 bases, with 9 bases between them. The DNA of the CDR3 is TGTGCCAGCAGCGGGGTGGGAGACACTGAAGCTTTCTTT. This encodes CASSGVGDTEAFF.

The V and J genes are TRBV7-2 and TRBJ1-6, with 9 bases that match TRBD1. Germline V CDR1 and CDR2: SGHTA, FQGNSA. The ends lost 5 bases at V and 8 bases at J; junction bases unmatched: 7. The CDR3 runs 15 residues. DNA of the CDR3: TGTGCCAGCAGCGAAAAGACAGGGGGGCATTCACCCCTCCACTTT. Protein sequence: CASSEKTGGHSPLHF.

This clone has more than one count but fewer than ten. This chain uses TRBV11-3 with TRBJ2-7; D is undetermined. V lost 4 bases, J lost 9 bases, and 13 bases lay in between. Per the germline V gene, CDR1 is SGHNT and CDR2 is YENEEA. This CDR3 region has 12 residues. CDR3: CASSYIGGAQYF. In nucleotides, the CDR3 is TGTGCCAGCAGCTATATAGGCGGCGCGCAGTACTTC.

This chain links TRBV24-1 with TRBJ2-2, with 10 bases lining up with TRBD2. Germline V gene lookup returns CDR1 KGHDR and CDR2 SFDVKD. This CDR3 has 19 amino acids. V shed 3 bases and J 7 bases; nucleotides not matched to a gene: 16. In nucleotides, the CDR3 is TGTGCCACCAGTGATGGCACCTCGGCGCTAGCGGGAGTCGTCGGGGAGCTGTTTTTT. Its protein is CATSDGTSALAGVVGELFF.

The chain is built from TRBV30 and TRBJ2-5; 8 nucleotides agree with TRBD2. Germline values: CDR1 GTSNPN, CDR2 SVGIG (reference sequence). V gave up 8 bases and J gave up 1 base; unmatched junction bases: 9. CDR3 length equals 14 residues. CDR3 region: CAGSGTSGQETQYF. The CDR3 region has the DNA TGTGCCGGCAGTGGTACTAGCGGCCAAGAGACCCAGTACTTC.